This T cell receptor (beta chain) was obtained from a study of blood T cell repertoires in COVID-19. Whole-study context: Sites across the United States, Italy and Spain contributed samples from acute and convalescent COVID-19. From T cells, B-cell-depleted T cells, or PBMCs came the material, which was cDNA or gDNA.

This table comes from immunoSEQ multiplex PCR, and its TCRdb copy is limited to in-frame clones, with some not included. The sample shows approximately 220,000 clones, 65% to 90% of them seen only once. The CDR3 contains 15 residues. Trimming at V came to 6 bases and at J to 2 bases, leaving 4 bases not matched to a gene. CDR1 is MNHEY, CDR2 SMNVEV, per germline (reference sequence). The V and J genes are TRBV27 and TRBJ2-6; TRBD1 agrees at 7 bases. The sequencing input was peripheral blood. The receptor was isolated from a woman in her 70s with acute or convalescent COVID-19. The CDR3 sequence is CASSHTGAGANVLTF. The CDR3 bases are TGTGCCAGCAGCCACACAGGGGCTGGGGCCAACGTCCTGACTTTC.